This TCR beta chain was found in a study of beta chain features in type 1 diabetes. Whole-study findings and limits: Within each of all four CD4+ subsets, Type 1 diabetes patients had TCRB CDR3s that were moderately but significantly shorter.

Germline V CDR1 and CDR2: MNHNS, SASEGT. Trimming cost V 4 bases and J 4 bases, with 17 bases left between them. The CDR3 extends over 15 amino acids. The investigators reverse transcribed all of the isolated RNA, so they sequenced expressed TCRB transcripts. Measured with immunoSEQ multiplex PCR; TCRdb has only the in-frame clones, and not every one. Here the sample spans 640,000 or so clones, over 13% being singletons. Purity of each sorted population was above 95%. This clone has more than one count but fewer than ten. Its target is unknown. The chain is built from TRBV6-1 and TRBJ2-7, with a tentative D call TRBD2 (7 bases). The material sequenced was naive CD4+ T cells from blood. The origin of this receptor is a man younger than 35 with type 1 diabetes. The CDR3 nucleotides are TGTGCCAGCAGTGCCCGGGGGGCCGAGGTATACGAGCAGTACTTC. This gives the protein CASSARGAEVYEQYF.